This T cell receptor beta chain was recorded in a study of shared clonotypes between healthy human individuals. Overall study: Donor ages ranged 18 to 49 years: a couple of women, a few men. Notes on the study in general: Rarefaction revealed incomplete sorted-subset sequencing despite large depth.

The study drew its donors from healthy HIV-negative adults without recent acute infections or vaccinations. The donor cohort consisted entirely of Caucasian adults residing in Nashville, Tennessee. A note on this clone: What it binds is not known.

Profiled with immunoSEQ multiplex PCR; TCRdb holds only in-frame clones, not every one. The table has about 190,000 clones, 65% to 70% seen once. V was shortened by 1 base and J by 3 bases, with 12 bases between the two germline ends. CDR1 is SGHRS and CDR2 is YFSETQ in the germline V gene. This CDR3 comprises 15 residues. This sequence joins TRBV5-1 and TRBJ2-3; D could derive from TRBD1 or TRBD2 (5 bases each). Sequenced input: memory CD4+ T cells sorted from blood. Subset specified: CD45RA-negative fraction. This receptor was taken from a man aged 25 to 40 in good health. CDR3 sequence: CASSLQGTGTDTQYF. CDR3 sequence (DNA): TGCGCCAGCAGCTTGCAAGGGACGGGAACAGATACGCAGTATTTT.